This T cell receptor beta chain came from a study of blood T cell repertoires in COVID-19. Study details: COVID-19 samples from acute and convalescent phases originated in the United States, Italy and Spain. In each case, the material was cDNA or gDNA derived from T cells, B-cell-depleted T cells, or PBMCs.

Individuals aged roughly 18 to 95 years were recruited from 24 US areas. Original handling: Amplification of reference gene primers provided the estimated nucleated cell counts. Produced via immunoSEQ multiplex PCR; TCRdb's table is partial and in-frame only. V and J calls and clone size are given by that table; D and trimming were obtained from the DNA. The table shows a few hundred thousand clones, with about 86% occurring only once. This CDR3 region has 13 residues. V was shortened by 4 bases and J by 9 bases, with 13 bases between the two germline ends. In germline, CDR1 is SGHDN, CDR2 FVKESK. This chain uses TRBV14 with TRBJ2-1, with a tentative D call TRBD2 (6 bases). Sequenced sample: PBMCs or T cells enriched from blood (not recorded which). The sequence derives from a young man with acute COVID-19. The CDR3 reads CASSLQDYSEQFF. DNA for the CDR3: TGTGCCAGCAGCCTCCAGGACTACTCTGAGCAGTTCTTC.